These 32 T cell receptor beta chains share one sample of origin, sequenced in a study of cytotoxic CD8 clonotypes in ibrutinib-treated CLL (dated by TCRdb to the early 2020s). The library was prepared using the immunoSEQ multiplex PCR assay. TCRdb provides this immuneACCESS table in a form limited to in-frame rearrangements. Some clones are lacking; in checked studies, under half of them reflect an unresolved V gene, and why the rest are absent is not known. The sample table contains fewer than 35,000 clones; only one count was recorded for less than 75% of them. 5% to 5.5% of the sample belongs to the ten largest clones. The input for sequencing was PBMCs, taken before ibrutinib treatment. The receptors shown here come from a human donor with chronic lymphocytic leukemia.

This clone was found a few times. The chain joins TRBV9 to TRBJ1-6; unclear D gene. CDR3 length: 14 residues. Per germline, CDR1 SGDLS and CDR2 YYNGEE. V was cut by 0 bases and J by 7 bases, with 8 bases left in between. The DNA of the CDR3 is TGTGCCAGCAGCGTAGACGTTGGGAATTCACCCCTCCACTTT. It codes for CASSVDVGNSPLHF.

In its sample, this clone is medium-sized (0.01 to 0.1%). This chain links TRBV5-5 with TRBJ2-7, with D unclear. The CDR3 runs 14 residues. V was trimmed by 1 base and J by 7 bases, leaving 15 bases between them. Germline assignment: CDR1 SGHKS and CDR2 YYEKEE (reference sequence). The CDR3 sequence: CASSLRIVIGEQYF. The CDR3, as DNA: TGTGCCAGCAGCTTGAGAATCGTTATAGGGGAGCAGTACTTC.

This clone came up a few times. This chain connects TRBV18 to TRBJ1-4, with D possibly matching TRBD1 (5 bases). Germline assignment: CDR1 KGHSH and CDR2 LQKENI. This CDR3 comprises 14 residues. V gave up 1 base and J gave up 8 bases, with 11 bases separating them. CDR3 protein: CASSPRGIREKLFF. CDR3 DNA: TGTGCCAGCTCACCACGGGGGATCCGGGAAAAACTGTTTTTT.

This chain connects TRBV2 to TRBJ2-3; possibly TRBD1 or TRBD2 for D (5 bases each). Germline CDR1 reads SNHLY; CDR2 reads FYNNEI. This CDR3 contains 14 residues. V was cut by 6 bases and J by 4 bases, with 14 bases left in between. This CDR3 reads CASRDGRGADTQYF. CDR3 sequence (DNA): TGTGCCAGCAGGGATGGGAGAGGGGCAGATACGCAGTATTTT.

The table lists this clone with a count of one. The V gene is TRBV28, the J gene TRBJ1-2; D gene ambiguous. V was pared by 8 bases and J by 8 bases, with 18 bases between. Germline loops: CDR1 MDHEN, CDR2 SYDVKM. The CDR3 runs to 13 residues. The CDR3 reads CASLDGLAGGYTF. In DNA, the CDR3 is TGTGCCAGCTTGGACGGCTTGGCGGGGGGCTACACCTTC.

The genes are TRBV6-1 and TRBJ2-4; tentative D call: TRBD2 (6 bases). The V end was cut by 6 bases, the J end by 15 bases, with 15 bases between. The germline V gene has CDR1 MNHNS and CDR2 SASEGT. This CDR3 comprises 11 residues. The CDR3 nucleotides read TGTGCCAGCAGCGAGGCGCGGGGAGGGTACTTC. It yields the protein CASSEARGGYF.

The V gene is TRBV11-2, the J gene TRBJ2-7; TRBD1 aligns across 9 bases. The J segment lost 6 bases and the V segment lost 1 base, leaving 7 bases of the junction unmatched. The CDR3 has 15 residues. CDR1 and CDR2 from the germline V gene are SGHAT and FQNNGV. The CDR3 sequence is CASSLGHGQGFEQYF. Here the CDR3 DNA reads TGTGCCAGCAGCTTAGGACACGGACAGGGGTTCGAGCAGTACTTC.

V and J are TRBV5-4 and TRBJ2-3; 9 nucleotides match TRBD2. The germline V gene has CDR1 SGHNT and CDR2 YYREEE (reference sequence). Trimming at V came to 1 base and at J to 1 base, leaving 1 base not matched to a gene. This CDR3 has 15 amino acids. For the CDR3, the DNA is TGTGCCAGCAGCTTGAGGACTAGCGGCACAGATACGCAGTATTTT. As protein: CASSLRTSGTDTQYF.

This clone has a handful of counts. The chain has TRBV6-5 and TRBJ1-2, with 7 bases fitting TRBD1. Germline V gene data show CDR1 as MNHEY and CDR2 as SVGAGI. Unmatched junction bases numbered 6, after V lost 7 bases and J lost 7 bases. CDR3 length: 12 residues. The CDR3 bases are TGTGCCAGCACCAGGGGGGGCGGTGGCTACACCTTC. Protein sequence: CASTRGGGGYTF.

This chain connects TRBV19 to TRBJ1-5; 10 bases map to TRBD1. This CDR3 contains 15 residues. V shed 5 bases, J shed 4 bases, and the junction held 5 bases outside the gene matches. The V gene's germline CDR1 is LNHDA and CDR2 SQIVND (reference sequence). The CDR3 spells CASSLGTGENQPQHF. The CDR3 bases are TGTGCCAGTAGTCTTGGGACAGGGGAAAATCAGCCCCAGCATTTT. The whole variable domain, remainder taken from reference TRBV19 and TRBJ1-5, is DGGITQSPKYLFRKEGQNVTLSCEQNLNHDAMYWYRQDPGQGLRLIYYSQIVNDFQKGDIAEGYSVSREKKESFPLTVTSAQKNPTAFYLCASSLGTGENQPQHFGDGTRLSIL.

This chain's CDR3 is CASSRGGQGHTGELFF. CDR3 nucleotide sequence: TGTGCCAGCAGCCGAGGAGGACAGGGACACACCGGGGAGCTGTTTTTT. The rearrangement links TRBV11-3 to TRBJ2-2; TRBD1 agrees at 8 bases. The CDR3 length is 16 residues. The J segment lost 3 bases and the V segment lost 5 bases, leaving 8 bases of the junction unmatched. Germline loops: CDR1 SGHNT, CDR2 YENEEA.

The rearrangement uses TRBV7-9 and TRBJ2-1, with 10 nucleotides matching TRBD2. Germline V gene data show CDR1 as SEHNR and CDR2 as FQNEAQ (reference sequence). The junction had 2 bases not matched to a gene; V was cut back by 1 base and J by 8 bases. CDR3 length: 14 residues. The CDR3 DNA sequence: TGTGCCAGCAGCTTAGGGCTAGCGGGGGATGAGCAGTTCTTC. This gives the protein CASSLGLAGDEQFF.

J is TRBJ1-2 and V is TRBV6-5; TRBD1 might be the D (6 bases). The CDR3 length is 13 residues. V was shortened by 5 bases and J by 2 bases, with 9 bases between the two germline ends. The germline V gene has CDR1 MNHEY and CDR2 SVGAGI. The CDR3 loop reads CASSGDKNYGYTF. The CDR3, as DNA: TGTGCCAGCAGTGGGGACAAGAACTATGGCTACACCTTC.

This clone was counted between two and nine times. The CDR3 DNA reads TGTGCCAGCAGTAGCGGGGGGTACACAGATACGCAGTATTTT. Its protein product is CASSSGGYTDTQYF. The rearrangement joins TRBV6-4 to TRBJ2-3; TRBD2 agrees at 9 bases. The germline V gene has CDR1 MRHNA and CDR2 SNTAGT. The CDR3 runs 14 residues. V shed 5 bases and J 2 bases; nucleotides not matched to a gene: 2.

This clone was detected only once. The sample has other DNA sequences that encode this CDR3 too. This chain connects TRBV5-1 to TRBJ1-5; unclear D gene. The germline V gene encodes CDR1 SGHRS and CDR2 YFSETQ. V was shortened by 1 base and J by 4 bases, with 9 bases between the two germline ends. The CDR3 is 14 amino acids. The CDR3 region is CASSLLPGNQPQHF. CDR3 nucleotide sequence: TGCGCCAGCAGCTTGCTACCGGGAAATCAGCCCCAGCATTTT.

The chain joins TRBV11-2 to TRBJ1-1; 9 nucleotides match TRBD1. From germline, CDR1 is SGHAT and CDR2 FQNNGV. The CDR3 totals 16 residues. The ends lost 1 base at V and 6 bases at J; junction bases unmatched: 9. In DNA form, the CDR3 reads TGTGCCAGCAGCTTAGGGGCAACAGGGGGCTGGTCTGAAGCTTTCTTT. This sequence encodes CASSLGATGGWSEAFF. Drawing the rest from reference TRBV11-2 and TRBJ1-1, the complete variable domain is EAGVAQSPRYKIIEKRQSVAFWCNPISGHATLYWYQQILGQGPKLLIQFQNNGVVDDSQLPKDRFSAERLKGVDSTLKIQPAKLEDSAVYLCASSLGATGGWSEAFFGQGTRLTVV.

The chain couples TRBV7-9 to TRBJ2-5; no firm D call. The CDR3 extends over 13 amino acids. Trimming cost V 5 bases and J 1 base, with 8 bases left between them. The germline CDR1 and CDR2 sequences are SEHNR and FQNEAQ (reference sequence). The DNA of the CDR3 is TGTGCCAGCAGCCATAGCCCCCAAGAGACCCAGTACTTC. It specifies CASSHSPQETQYF.

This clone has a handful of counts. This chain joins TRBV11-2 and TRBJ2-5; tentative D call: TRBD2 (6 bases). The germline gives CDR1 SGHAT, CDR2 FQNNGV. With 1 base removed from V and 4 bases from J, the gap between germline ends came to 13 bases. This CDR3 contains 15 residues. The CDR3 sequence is CASSLAGAGGETQYF. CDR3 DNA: TGTGCCAGCAGCTTAGCGGGAGCCGGGGGAGAGACCCAGTACTTC.

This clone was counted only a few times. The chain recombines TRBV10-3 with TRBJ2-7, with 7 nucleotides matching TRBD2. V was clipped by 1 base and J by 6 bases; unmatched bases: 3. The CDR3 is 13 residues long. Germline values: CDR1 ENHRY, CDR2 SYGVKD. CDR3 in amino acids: CAISEWEGSEQYF. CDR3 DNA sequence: TGTGCCATCAGTGAGTGGGAGGGGAGCGAGCAGTACTTC.

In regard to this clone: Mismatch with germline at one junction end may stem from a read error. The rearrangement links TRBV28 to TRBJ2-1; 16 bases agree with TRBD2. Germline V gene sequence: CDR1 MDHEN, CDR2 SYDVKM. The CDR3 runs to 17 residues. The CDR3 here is CASSLRQPGLAGGPPIF. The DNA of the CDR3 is TGTGCCAGCAGTTTGCGGCAGCCGGGACTAGCGGGAGGGCCCCCGATCTTC.

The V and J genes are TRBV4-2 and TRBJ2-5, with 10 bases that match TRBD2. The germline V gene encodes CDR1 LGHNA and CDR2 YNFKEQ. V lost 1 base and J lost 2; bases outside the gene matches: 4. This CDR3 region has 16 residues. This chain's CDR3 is CASSQAQAGGQETQYF. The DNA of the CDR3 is TGTGCCAGCAGCCAAGCTCAAGCGGGGGGGCAAGAGACCCAGTACTTC.

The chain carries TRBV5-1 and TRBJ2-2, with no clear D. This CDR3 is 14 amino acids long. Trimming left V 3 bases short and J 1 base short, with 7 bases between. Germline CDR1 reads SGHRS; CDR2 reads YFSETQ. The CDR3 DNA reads TGCGCCAGCAGCTCCTCGGGGAACACCGGGGAGCTGTTTTTT. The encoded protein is CASSSSGNTGELFF.

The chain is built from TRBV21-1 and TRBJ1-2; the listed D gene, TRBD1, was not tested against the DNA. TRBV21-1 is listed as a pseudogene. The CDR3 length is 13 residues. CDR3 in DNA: TGTGCCAGCGCGGGCAGGGGCAACTATGGCTACACCTTC. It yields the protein CASAGRGNYGYTF.

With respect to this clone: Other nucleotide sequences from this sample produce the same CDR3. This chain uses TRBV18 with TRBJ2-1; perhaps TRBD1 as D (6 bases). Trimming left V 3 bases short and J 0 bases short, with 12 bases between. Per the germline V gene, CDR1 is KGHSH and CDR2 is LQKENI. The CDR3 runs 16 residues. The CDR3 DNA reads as TGTGCCAGCTCACCCAACAGGGCTAGCTCCTACAATGAGCAGTTCTTC. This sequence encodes CASSPNRASSYNEQFF. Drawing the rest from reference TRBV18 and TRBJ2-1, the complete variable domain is NAGVMQNPRHLVRRRGQEARLRCSPMKGHSHVYWYRQLPEEGLKFMVYLQKENIIDESGMPKERFSAEFPKEGPSILRIQQVVRGDSAAYFCASSPNRASSYNEQFFGPGTRLTVL.

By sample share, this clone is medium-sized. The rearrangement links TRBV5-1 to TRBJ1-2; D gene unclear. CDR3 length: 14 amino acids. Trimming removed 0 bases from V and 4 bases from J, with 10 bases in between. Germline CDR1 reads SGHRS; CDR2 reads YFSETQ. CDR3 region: CASSLDSLIYGYTF. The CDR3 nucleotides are TGCGCCAGCAGCTTGGACAGCCTAATCTATGGCTACACCTTC.

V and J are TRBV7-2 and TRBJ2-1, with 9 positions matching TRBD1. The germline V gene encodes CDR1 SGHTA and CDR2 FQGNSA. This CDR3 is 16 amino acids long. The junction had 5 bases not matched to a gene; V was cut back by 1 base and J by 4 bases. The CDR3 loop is CASSLGGTGLYNEQFF. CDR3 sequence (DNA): TGTGCCAGCAGCTTAGGGGGGACAGGGTTGTACAATGAGCAGTTCTTC.

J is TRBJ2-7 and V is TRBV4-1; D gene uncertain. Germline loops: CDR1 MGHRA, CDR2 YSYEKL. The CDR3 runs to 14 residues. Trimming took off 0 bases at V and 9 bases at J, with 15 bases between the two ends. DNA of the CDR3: TGCGCCAGCAGCCAAGACTGGGGTAGATCCGGGCAGTACTTC. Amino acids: CASSQDWGRSGQYF.

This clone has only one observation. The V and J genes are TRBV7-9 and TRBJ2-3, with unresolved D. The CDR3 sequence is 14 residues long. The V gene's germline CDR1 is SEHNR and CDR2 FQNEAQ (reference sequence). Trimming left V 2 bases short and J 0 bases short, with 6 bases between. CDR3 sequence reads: CASSLSASTDTQYF. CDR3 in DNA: TGTGCCAGCAGCTTATCTGCTAGCACAGATACGCAGTATTTT.

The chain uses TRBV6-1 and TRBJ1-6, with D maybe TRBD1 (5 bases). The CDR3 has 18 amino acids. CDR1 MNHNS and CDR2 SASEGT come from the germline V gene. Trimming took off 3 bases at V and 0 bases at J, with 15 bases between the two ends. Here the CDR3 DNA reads TGTGCCAGCAGTGACCGGGGGAGATACCCCTCCTATAATTCACCCCTCCACTTT. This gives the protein CASSDRGRYPSYNSPLHF.

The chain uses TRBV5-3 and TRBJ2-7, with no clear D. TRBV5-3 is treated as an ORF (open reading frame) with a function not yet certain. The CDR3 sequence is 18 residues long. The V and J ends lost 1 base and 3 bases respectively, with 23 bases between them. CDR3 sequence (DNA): TGTGCCAGAAGCTTGAGCTCCGGGCTTCCACCTACCAACTACGAGCAGTACTTC. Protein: CARSLSSGLPPTNYEQYF.

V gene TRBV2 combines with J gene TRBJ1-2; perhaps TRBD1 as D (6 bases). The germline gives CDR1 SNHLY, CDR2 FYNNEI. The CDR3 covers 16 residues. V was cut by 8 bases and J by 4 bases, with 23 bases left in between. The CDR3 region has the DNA TGTGCCAGCGGGGGGACATCTAAGGGTAGCCTCTATGGCTACACCTTC. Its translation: CASGGTSKGSLYGYTF.

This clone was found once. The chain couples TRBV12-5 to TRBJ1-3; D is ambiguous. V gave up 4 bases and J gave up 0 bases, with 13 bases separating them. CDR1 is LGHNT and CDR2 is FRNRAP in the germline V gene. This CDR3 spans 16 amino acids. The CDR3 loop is CASGWRTSTSGNTIYF. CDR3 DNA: TGTGCTAGTGGTTGGAGGACCTCGACCTCTGGAAACACCATATATTTT.